These 17 T cell receptor beta chains were all obtained from the same sample, sequenced in a study of blood T cell repertoires in COVID-19. Sequenced by immunoSEQ multiplex PCR; TCRdb stores in-frame clones only, minus some. This sample carries approximately 100,000 clones, 84% of them seen once, and the ten largest clones take 7.9%. Sequencing was performed on peripheral blood. All receptors come from a woman older than 75 with active or convalescent COVID-19.

This clone has only one observation. The V gene is TRBV4-2, the J gene TRBJ2-2, with 16 bases aligning to TRBD2. Per germline, CDR1 LGHNA and CDR2 YNFKEQ. CDR3 size: 17 residues. With 6 bases clipped from V and 4 bases from J, the junction kept 5 bases outside the gene matches. CDR3 in amino acids: CASRPGLAGGSTGELFF. CDR3 coding DNA: TGTGCCAGCAGGCCGGGACTAGCGGGAGGGAGCACCGGGGAGCTGTTTTTT.

The chain couples TRBV3-1 (or the pseudogene TRBV3-2) to TRBJ2-4; the match to TRBD1 covers 8 bases. The germline V gene encodes CDR1 LGHDT and CDR2 YNNKEL (reference sequence). The V gene end was trimmed by 0 bases and the J gene end by 9 bases; junction bases not matched to a gene: 16. The CDR3 extends over 18 amino acids. The CDR3 coding sequence is TGTGCCAGCAGCCAAGATTCTCGGGACAGGTATTCATGGAGCATTCAGTACTTC. Translated, it gives CASSQDSRDRYSWSIQYF.

With respect to this clone: Other DNA sequences in this sample translate to the same CDR3. The chain carries TRBV12-5 and TRBJ1-5, with D perhaps TRBD1 (6 bases). CDR3 length: 13 amino acids. Germline CDR1 reads LGHNT; CDR2 reads FRNRAP. Trimming pared 7 bases from V and 2 bases from J, leaving 9 bases between. Here the CDR3 reads CASASGGNQPQHF. CDR3 coding DNA: TGTGCTAGTGCCTCAGGGGGCAATCAGCCCCAGCATTTT.

The chain recombines TRBV6-5 with TRBJ2-7; the match to TRBD1 covers 7 bases. Germline trimming cut 6 bases from V and 7 bases from J; bases unmatched to any gene: 9. The CDR3 sequence is 13 residues long. Germline lookup yields CDR1 MNHEY and CDR2 SVGAGI. The CDR3 coding sequence is TGTGCCAGCAGCCCAACTCCAGGGGGTGAGCAGTACTTC. It is translated as CASSPTPGGEQYF.

The J gene is TRBJ2-3, the V gene TRBV9; TRBD2 matches 9 bases. Trimming at V came to 4 bases and at J to 0 bases, leaving 6 bases not matched to a gene. The CDR3 spans 16 residues. The germline V gene encodes CDR1 SGDLS and CDR2 YYNGEE. CDR3 loop: CASSPHLAGSTDTQYF. In DNA, the CDR3 is TGTGCCAGCAGCCCTCATCTAGCGGGAAGCACAGATACGCAGTATTTT.

The chain couples TRBV15 to TRBJ1-4, with 7 bases matching TRBD1. Trimming at V came to 5 bases and at J to 1 base, leaving 4 bases not matched to a gene. Per germline, CDR1 LNHNV and CDR2 YYDKDF (reference sequence). This CDR3 is 15 amino acids long. CDR3 DNA sequence: TGTGCCACCAGCCCCCGACAGGGAACTAATGAAAAACTGTTTTTT. Its translation: CATSPRQGTNEKLFF.

The chain links TRBV21-1 to TRBJ2-4; whether TRBD2, the table's D call, matches the DNA was not checked. TRBV21-1 is shown as a pseudogene. This CDR3 spans 16 amino acids. The CDR3 protein is CASSKGGWLAKNIQYF. CDR3 sequence (DNA): TGTGCCAGCAGCAAGGGGGGATGGCTAGCCAAAAACATTCAGTACTTC.

The V and J genes are TRBV9 and TRBJ2-4; a possible D gene is TRBD1 (6 bases). The germline V gene encodes CDR1 SGDLS and CDR2 YYNGEE. Trimming left V 3 bases short and J 1 base short, with 8 bases between. This CDR3 contains 14 residues. In nucleotides, the CDR3 is TGTGCCAGCAGCGCAGGGGAGGCCAAAAACATTCAGTACTTC. Its translation is CASSAGEAKNIQYF.

This chain connects TRBV19 to TRBJ2-1; 8 nucleotides line up with TRBD1. The CDR3 extends over 17 amino acids. Germline V CDR1 and CDR2: LNHDA, SQIVND (reference sequence). V shed 5 bases, J shed 4 bases, and the junction held 13 bases outside the gene matches. The CDR3 loop reads CASSEDRGGRPYNEQFF. CDR3 DNA: TGTGCCAGTAGTGAAGACAGGGGAGGTCGTCCTTACAATGAGCAGTTCTTC.

The chain joins TRBV7-3 to TRBJ2-2; D is possibly TRBD2 (6 bases). This CDR3 comprises 21 residues. V lost 5 bases, J lost 2 bases, and 30 bases lay in between. Germline V gene data show CDR1 as SGHTA and CDR2 as FQGTGA. CDR3 nucleotides: TGTGCCAGCAGCCCAACTTGGTGGGGACTCTATCGGTGGAGCAACACCGGGGAGCTGTTTTTT. This translates into CASSPTWWGLYRWSNTGELFF.

V gene TRBV7-9 combines with J gene TRBJ2-3; D is unclear. CDR1 SEHNR and CDR2 FQNEAQ come from the germline V gene (reference sequence). The length of the CDR3 is 12 residues. Trimming left V 4 bases short and J 0 bases short, with 2 bases between. CDR3 residues: CASSSSTDTQYF. For the CDR3, the DNA is TGTGCCAGCAGCTCTAGCACAGATACGCAGTATTTT.

This chain connects TRBV11-3 to TRBJ1-3; 7 bases line up with TRBD1. The CDR3 covers 15 residues. The trim removed 0 bases at V and 3 bases at J, leaving 2 bases unmatched. CDR1 SGHNT and CDR2 YENEEA come from the germline V gene. The CDR3 here is CASSLEGQLGNTIYF. Written as DNA, the CDR3 is TGTGCCAGCAGCTTAGAGGGACAGCTTGGAAACACCATATATTTT.

This clone was seen a handful of times. The J gene is TRBJ2-3, the V gene TRBV4-1; 7 nucleotides line up with TRBD1. This CDR3 contains 15 residues. The J segment lost 3 bases and the V segment lost 3 bases, leaving 6 bases of the junction unmatched. Germline values: CDR1 MGHRA, CDR2 YSYEKL. CDR3 sequence (DNA): TGCGCCAGCAGCCATGTGGGACAGCCAACAGATACGCAGTATTTT. The encoded protein is CASSHVGQPTDTQYF.

The J gene is TRBJ2-1, the V gene TRBV27; TRBD2 aligns across 12 bases. V lost 3 bases, J lost 2 bases, and 2 bases stayed unmatched. CDR3 length: 16 residues. CDR1 and CDR2 from the germline V gene are MNHEY and SMNVEV (reference sequence). In DNA form, the CDR3 reads TGTGCCAGCAGTTTGACTAGCGGGAGTCCCTACAATGAGCAGTTCTTC. As protein: CASSLTSGSPYNEQFF.

The chain links TRBV6-5 to TRBJ1-1; the D is unclear. V dropped 7 bases and J dropped 1 base, with 16 bases sitting between them. Germline-derived CDR1 and CDR2 are MNHEY and SVGAGI. This CDR3 has 15 residues. The chain's CDR3 is CASTDQPRGNTEAFF. In DNA form, the CDR3 reads TGTGCCAGCACGGACCAGCCCCGGGGGAACACTGAAGCTTTCTTT.

The CDR3 DNA follows: TGTGCCAGCAGCCCGAGGTTGGCGGACAATGAGCAGTTCTTC. Protein product: CASSPRLADNEQFF. The chain combines TRBV7-3 with TRBJ2-1; D ambiguous. Looked up from germline, CDR1 is SGHTA and CDR2 is FQGTGA. Trimming removed 5 bases from V and 5 bases from J, with 13 bases in between. The CDR3 consists of 14 residues.

V is TRBV3-1 (or the pseudogene TRBV3-2) and J is TRBJ1-1; the D is unclear. CDR1 LGHDT and CDR2 YNNKEL come from the germline V gene (reference sequence). The CDR3 length is 13 residues. V lost 4 bases, J lost 1 base, and 7 bases lay in between. The CDR3 spells CASSRQENTEAFF. For the CDR3, the DNA is TGTGCCAGCAGCCGTCAGGAGAACACTGAAGCTTTCTTT.